The 2 T cell receptor beta chains presented below share a single source sample, sequenced in a study of blood T cells in healthy people across ages. A sample-barcoded 5' primer and a J-beta primer mix were used in a second PCR of roughly 7 to 11 cycles. TCRdb itself ran the 5' RACE reads through MiXCR, one entry per CDR3 protein. The table includes hundreds of thousands of distinct CDR3 sequences, 50% to 60% detected once. Material for sequencing was blood. The receptors were sampled from a man aged 55 to 69 in good health.

V is TRBV6-5 and J is TRBJ2-3, with D maybe TRBD1 (5 bases). The CDR3 loop spans 16 amino acids. Between the trimmed V and J ends, which lost 4 bases and 0 bases, there was a span of 14 bases. The germline V gene encodes CDR1 MNHEY and CDR2 SVGAGI. The DNA of the CDR3 is TGTGCCAGCAGTTCCCCTTCGCAGGGTAGCACAGATACGCAGTATTTT. It yields the protein CASSSPSQGSTDTQYF.

The chain has TRBV25-1 and TRBJ2-5; no reliable D call. Trimming took 2 bases from V and 6 from J, leaving 7 bases between them. The V gene's germline CDR1 is MGHDK and CDR2 SYGVNS. The CDR3 extends over 12 amino acids. The CDR3 region is CASSENVKTQYF. CDR3 DNA sequence: TGTGCCAGCAGTGAAAATGTAAAGACCCAGTACTTC.